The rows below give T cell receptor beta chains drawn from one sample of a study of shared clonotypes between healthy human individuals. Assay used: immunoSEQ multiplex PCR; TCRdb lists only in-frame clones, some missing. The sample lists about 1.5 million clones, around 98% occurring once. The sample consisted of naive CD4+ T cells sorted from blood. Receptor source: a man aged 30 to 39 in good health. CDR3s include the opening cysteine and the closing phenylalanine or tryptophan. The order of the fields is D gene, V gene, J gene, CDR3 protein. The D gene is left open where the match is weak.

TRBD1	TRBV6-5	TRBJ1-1	CASSLTGEGTEAFF
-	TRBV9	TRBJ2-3	CASSFELLTDTQYF
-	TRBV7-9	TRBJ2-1	CASSRKGGDEQFF
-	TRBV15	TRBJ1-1	CATSSPGRSNTEAFF
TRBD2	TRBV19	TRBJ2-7	CASSRLAGGSYEQYF
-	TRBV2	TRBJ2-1	CASSDLGVSAYNEQFF
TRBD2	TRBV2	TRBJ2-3	CASSERELGYTDTQYF
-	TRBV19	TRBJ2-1	CASSIGSPLASSYNEQFF
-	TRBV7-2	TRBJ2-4	CASSLIRNLEVIQYF
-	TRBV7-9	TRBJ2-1	CASSLLSSYNEQFF
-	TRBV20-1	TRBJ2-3	CSAPTTDTQYF
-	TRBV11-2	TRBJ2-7	CASSLIGQSSYEQYF
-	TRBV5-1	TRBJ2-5	CASSSGRGMETQYF
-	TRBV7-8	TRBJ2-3	CASSRTGVGLGTDTQYF
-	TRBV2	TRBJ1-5	CASRRSTGSYSNQPQHF
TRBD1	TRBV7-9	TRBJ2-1	CASSMRTGYNEQFF
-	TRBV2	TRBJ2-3	CASSERPGPSTDTQYF
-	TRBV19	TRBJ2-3	CASNQDSLGDTQYF
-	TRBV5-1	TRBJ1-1	CASSHKVLEDTEAFF
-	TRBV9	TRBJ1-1	CASSVEGGTEAFF
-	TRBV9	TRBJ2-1	CASSVVGPTEQFF
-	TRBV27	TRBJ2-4	CASSSLGPKLAKNIQYF
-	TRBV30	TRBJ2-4	CAWSPHAGLAKNIQYF
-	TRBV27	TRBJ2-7	CASSLFGASYEQYF
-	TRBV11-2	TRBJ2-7	CASSLGKRASSYEQYF
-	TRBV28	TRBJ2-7	CASSSEGIGRYEQYF
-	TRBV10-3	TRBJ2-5	CAISRDFQETQYF
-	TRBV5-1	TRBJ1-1	CASSLPPSEGEGTEAFF
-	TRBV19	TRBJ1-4	CASSPTGTREKLFF
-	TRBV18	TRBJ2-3	CASSLLKGITDTQYF
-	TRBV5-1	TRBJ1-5	CASSLDGNSNQPQHF
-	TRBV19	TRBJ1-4	CASSISRANNEKLFF
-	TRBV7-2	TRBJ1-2	CASSPRRTRDGYTF
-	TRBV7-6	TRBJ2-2	CASSRGGGELFF
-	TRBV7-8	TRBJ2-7	CASSQNRVMSYEQYF
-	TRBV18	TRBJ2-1	CASSPWRDLRNEQFF
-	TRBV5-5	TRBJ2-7	CASSSRGAYEQYF
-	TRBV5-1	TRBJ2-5	CASSFEPNQETQYF
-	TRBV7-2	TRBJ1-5	CASSLRGGPFGNQPQHF
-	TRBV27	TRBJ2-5	CASSLFVGAGETQYF
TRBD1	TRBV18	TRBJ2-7	CASSPLGTVSSYEQYF
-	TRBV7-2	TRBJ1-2	CASSLLSAGDNNYGYTF
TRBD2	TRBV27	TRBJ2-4	CASSHLAGAGDIQYF